Listed below are T cell receptor beta chains from one sample, sequenced in a study of blood T cell repertoires in COVID-19. This table comes from immunoSEQ multiplex PCR, and its TCRdb copy is limited to in-frame clones, with some not included. The sample lists about 320,000 clones, 90% to 95% occurring once. Sequencing was performed on PBMCs or T cells enriched from blood (not recorded which). These receptors all stem from a woman in her twenties or thirties who had been exposed to COVID-19. The CDR3 runs from the conserved cysteine through the conserved F or W. The order of the fields is CDR3 protein, CDR3 DNA, J gene, V gene, D gene. The D gene is left open where the match is weak.

CASSVESRGTQYF | TGTGCCAGCAGCGTAGAATCAAGAGGTACGCAGTATTTT | TRBJ2-3 | TRBV9 | .
CASSPPAGSSYEQYF | TGTGCCAGCTCACCACCGGCGGGGAGCTCCTACGAGCAGTACTTC | TRBJ2-7 | TRBV18 | .
CASSPVADGEGETQYF | TGTGCCAGCAGCCCTGTCGCCGACGGGGAGGGGGAGACCCAGTACTTC | TRBJ2-5 | TRBV7-3 | TRBD2
CASSAGGWTGELFF | TGTGCCAGCAGTGCGGGGGGATGGACCGGGGAGCTGTTTTTT | TRBJ2-2 | TRBV2 | TRBD2
CASRAGTGNLQPQHF | TGTGCCAGCAGAGCCGGGACAGGGAACCTTCAGCCCCAGCATTTT | TRBJ1-5 | TRBV6-5 | TRBD1
CASSYEGDPVGGYTF | TGTGCCAGCAGTTACGAAGGGGATCCCGTGGGTGGCTACACCTTC | TRBJ1-2 | TRBV6-6 | .
CAGTTGVNQPQHF | TGTGCCGGAACGACAGGGGTCAATCAGCCCCAGCATTTT | TRBJ1-5 | TRBV6-5 | TRBD1
CASSFGTALYEQYF | TGCGCCAGCAGCTTCGGGACAGCGCTGTACGAGCAGTACTTC | TRBJ2-7 | TRBV5-1 | TRBD1
CAISPHREGTGELFF | TGTGCCATCAGCCCCCACAGGGAAGGCACCGGGGAGCTGTTTTTT | TRBJ2-2 | TRBV10-3 | .
CASSTGLRVYEQYF | TGTGCCAGCTCCACGGGACTGAGGGTCTACGAGCAGTACTTC | TRBJ2-7 | TRBV2 | .
CASSQIGQGYGYTF | TGTGCCAGCAGCCAAATCGGACAGGGCTATGGCTACACCTTC | TRBJ1-2 | TRBV27 | TRBD1
CSGGTDYGYTF | TGCAGCGGGGGGACAGATTATGGCTACACCTTC | TRBJ1-2 | TRBV29-1 | TRBD1
CASKMGGGTSYNEQFF | TGTGCCAGTAAGATGGGGGGTGGGACGTCGTACAATGAGCAGTTCTTC | TRBJ2-1 | TRBV19 | .
CASSEVRSNYGYTF | TGTGCCAGCAGTGAAGTCAGATCCAACTATGGCTACACCTTC | TRBJ1-2 | TRBV2 | .
CASSSKTTVAGNTIYF | TGTGCCAGCAGCTCGAAGACGACAGTCGCCGGAAACACCATATATTTT | TRBJ1-3 | TRBV7-2 | .
CASGWTTGPTYEQYF | TGTGCTAGTGGTTGGACCACAGGGCCCACCTACGAGCAGTACTTC | TRBJ2-7 | TRBV12-5 | .